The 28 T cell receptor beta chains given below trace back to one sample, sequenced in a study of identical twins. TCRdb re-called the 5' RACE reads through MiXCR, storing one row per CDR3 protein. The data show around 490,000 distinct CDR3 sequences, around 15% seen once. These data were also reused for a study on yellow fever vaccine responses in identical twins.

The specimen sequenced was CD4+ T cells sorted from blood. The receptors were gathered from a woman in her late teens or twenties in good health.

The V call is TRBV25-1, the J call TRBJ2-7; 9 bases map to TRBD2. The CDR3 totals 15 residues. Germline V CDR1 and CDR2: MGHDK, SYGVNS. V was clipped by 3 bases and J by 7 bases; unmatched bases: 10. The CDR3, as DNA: TGTGCCAGCAGTGAGGCACTAGCGGGTTGGGAGGAGCAGTACTTC. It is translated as CASSEALAGWEEQYF.

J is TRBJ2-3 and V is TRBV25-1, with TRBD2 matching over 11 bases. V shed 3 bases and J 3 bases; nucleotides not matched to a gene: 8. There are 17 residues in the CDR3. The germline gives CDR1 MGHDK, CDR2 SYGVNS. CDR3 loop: CASSDSPGLAVTDTQYF. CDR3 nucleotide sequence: TGTGCCAGCAGTGATTCCCCGGGACTAGCGGTTACAGATACGCAGTATTTT.

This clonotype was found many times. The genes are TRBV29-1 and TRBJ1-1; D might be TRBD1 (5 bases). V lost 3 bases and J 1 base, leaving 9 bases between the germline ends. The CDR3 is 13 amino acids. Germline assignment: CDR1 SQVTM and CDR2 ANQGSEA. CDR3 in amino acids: CSVEGVGNTEAFF. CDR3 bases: TGCAGCGTTGAGGGGGTCGGGAACACTGAAGCTTTCTTT.

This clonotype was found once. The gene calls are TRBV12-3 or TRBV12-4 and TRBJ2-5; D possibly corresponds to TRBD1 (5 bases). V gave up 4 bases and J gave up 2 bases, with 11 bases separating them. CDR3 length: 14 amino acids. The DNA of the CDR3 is TGTGCCAGCAGTTCCAGGACACTACAAGAGACCCAGTACTTC. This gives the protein CASSSRTLQETQYF.

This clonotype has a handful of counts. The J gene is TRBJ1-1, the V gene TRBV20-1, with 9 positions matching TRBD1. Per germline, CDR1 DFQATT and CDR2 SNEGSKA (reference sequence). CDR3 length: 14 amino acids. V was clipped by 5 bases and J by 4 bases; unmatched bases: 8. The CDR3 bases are TGCAGTGCTGTGGGGACAGGGAGGAGCACTGAAGCTTTCTTT. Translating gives CSAVGTGRSTEAFF.

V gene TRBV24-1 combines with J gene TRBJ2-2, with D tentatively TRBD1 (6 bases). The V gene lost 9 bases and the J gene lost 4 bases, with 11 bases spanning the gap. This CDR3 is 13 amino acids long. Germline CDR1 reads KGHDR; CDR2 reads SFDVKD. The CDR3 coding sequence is TGTGCCACCTCCACAGGGTTCACCGGGGAGCTGTTTTTT. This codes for CATSTGFTGELFF.

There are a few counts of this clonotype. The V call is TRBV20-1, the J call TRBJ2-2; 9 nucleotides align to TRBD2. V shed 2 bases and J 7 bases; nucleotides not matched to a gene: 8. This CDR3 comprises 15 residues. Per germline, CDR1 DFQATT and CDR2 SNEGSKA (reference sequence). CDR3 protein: CSARRGLAGYGELFF. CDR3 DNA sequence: TGCAGTGCTAGACGGGGTCTAGCGGGATACGGGGAGCTGTTTTTT.

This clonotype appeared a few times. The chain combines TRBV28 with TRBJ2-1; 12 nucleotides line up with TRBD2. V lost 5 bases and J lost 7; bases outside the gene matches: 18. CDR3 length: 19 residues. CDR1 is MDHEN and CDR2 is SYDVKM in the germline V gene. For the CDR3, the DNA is TGTGCCAGCAGTCCTACGCAGGGGCCATGGACTAGCGGGAATAATGAGCAGTTCTTC. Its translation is CASSPTQGPWTSGNNEQFF. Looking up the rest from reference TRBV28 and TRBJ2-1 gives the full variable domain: DVKVTQSSRYLVKRTGEKVFLECVQDMDHENMFWYRQDPGLGLRLIYFSYDVKMKEKGDIPEGYSVSREKKERFSLILESASTNQTSMYLCASSPTQGPWTSGNNEQFFGPGTRLTVL.

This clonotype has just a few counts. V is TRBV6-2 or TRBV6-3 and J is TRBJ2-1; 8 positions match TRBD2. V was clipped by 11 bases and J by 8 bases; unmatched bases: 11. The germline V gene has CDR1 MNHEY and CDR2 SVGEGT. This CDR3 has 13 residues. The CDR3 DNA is TGTGCCTCCTACGGGGGGGTAAGACATGAGCAGTTCTTC. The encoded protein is CASYGGVRHEQFF.

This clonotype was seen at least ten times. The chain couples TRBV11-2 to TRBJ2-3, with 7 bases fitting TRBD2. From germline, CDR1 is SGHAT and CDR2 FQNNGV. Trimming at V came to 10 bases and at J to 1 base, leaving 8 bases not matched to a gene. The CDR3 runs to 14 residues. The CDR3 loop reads CATDLGGGTDTQYF. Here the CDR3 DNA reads TGTGCCACCGACCTGGGGGGGGGCACAGATACGCAGTATTTT.

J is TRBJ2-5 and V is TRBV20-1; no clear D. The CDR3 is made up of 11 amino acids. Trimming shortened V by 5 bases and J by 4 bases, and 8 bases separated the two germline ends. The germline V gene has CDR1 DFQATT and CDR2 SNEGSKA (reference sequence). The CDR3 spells CSARFGETQYF. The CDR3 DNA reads TGCAGTGCTCGATTCGGAGAGACCCAGTACTTC.

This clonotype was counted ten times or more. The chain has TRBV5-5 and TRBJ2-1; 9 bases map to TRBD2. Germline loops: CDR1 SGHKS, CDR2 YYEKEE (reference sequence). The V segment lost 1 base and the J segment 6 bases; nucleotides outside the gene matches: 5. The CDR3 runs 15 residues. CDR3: CASSLLTSGGNEQFF. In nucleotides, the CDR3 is TGTGCCAGCAGCTTGTTGACTAGCGGAGGCAATGAGCAGTTCTTC.

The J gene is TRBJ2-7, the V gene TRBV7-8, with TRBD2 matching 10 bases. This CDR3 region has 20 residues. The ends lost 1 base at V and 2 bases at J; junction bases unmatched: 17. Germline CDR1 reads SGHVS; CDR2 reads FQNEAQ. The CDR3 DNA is TGTGCCAGCAGCTTAGTGTCGGTCGGAGGTAGCGGGAGGACCCCCTACGAGCAGTACTTC. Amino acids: CASSLVSVGGSGRTPYEQYF.

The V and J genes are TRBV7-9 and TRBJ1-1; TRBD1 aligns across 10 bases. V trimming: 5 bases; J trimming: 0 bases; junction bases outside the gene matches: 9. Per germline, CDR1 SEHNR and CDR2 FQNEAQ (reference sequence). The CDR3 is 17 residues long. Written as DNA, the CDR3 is TGTGCCAGCAGCCCCCGGACAGGGGGTCTGATGAACACTGAAGCTTTCTTT. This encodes CASSPRTGGLMNTEAFF.

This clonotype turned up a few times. The CDR3 DNA follows: TGTGCCAGCAGCCTTCAGGTCTACAATGAGCAGTTCTTC. Its protein is CASSLQVYNEQFF. The gene calls are TRBV3-1 and TRBJ2-1; D not resolved. The CDR3 contains 13 residues. Germline CDR1 and CDR2: LGHDT and YNNKEL (reference sequence). V was cut by 4 bases and J by 3 bases, with 7 bases left in between.

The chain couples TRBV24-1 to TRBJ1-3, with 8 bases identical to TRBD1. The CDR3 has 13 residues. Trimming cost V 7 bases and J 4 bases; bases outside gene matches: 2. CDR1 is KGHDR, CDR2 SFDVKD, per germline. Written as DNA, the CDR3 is TGTGCCACCAGCCGGACAGGGGGAAACACCATATATTTT. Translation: CATSRTGGNTIYF.

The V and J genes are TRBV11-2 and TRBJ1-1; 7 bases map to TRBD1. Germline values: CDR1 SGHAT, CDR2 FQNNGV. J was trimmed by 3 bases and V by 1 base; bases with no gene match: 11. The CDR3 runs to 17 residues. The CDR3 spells CASSLAGWGTAHTEAFF. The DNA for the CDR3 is TGTGCCAGCAGCTTAGCTGGTTGGGGGACAGCCCACACTGAAGCTTTCTTT.

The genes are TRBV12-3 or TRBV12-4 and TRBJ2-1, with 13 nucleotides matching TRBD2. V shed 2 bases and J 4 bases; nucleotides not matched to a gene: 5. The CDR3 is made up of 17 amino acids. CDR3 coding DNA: TGTGCCAGCAGTTTACAGACTAGCGGGAGGTCATACAATGAGCAGTTCTTC. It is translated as CASSLQTSGRSYNEQFF.

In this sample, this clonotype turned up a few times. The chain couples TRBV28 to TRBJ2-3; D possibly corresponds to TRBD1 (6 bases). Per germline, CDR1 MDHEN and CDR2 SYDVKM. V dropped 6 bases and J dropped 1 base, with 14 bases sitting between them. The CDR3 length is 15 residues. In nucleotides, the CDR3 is TGTGCCAGCAGCATCCCCCGACAGGGCACAGATACGCAGTATTTT. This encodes CASSIPRQGTDTQYF. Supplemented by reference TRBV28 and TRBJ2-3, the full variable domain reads DVKVTQSSRYLVKRTGEKVFLECVQDMDHENMFWYRQDPGLGLRLIYFSYDVKMKEKGDIPEGYSVSREKKERFSLILESASTNQTSMYLCASSIPRQGTDTQYFGPGTRLTVL.

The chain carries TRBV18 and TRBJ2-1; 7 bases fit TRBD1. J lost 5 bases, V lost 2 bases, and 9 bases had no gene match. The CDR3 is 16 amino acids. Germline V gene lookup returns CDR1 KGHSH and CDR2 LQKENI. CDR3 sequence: CASSPFTGTVNNEQFF. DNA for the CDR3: TGTGCCAGCTCACCATTCACCGGGACAGTTAACAATGAGCAGTTCTTC.

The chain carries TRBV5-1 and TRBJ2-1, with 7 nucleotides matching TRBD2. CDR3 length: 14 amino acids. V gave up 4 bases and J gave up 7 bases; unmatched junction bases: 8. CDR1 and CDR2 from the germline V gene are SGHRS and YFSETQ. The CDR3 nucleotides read TGCGCCAGCAGCCCCCCCGCAGCGGGGAATGAGCAGTTCTTC. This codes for CASSPPAAGNEQFF.

CDR3 coding DNA: TGCGCCAGCAGCTTGGACCGGGACACCAGCTCCTACGAGCAGTACGTC. As protein: CASSLDRDTSSYEQYV. This chain connects TRBV5-1 to TRBJ2-7; a possible D gene is TRBD1 (6 bases). V was trimmed by 0 bases and J by 0 bases, leaving 13 bases between them. The length of the CDR3 is 16 residues. Germline V gene data show CDR1 as SGHRS and CDR2 as YFSETQ.

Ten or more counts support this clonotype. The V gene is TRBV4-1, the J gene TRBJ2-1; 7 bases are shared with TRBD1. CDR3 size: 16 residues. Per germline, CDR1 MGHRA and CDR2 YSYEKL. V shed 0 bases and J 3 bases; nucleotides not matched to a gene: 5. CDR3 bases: TGCGCCAGCAGCCAAGATAGACAGGGTCTCTACAATGAGCAGTTCTTC. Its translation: CASSQDRQGLYNEQFF.

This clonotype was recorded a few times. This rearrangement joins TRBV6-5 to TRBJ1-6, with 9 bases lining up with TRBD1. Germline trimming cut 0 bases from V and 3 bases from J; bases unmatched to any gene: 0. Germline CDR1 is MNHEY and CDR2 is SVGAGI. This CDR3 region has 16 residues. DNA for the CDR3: TGTGCCAGCAGTTACTCGGGACAGGGCTATAATTCACCCCTCCACTTT. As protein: CASSYSGQGYNSPLHF.

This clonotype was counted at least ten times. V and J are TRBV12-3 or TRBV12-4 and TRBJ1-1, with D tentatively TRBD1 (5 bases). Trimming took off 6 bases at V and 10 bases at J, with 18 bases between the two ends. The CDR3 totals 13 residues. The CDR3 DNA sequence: TGTGCCAGCAGCAACCTCTGGGGGATGGCAGCTTTCTTT. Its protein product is CASSNLWGMAAFF.

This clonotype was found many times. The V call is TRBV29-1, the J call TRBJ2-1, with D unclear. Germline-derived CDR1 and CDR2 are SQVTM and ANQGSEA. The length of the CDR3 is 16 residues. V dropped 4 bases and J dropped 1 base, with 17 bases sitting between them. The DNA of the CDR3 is TGCAGCGTTGTTGGGCTAGATTACTGGTCCTACAATGAGCAGTTCTTC. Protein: CSVVGLDYWSYNEQFF.

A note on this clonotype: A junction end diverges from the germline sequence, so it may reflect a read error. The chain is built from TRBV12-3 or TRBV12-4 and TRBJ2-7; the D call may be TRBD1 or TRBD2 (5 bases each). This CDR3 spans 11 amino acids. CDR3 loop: CASKGRTHPIF. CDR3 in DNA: TGTGCCAGCAAGGGACGGACCCATCCGATCTTC.

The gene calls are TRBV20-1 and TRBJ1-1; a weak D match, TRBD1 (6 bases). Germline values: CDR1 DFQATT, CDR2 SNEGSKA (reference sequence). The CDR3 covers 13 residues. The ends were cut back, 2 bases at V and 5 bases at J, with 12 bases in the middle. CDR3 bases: TGCAGTGCTAGACAGGGGCAAGTAACTGAAGCTTTCTTT. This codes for CSARQGQVTEAFF.